The 25 T cell receptor beta chains in this list originate from one sample, sequenced in a study of CD8 T cells in Susac syndrome. Random hexamers were used to reverse transcribe the RNA input (roughly 0.5 to 1 ug). TCRdb itself ran the immunoSEQ multiplex PCR reads through MiXCR, one entry per CDR3 protein. Of roughly 400,000 distinct CDR3 sequences listed, approximately 89% are singletons. Sequencing was done on a sample of CD8+ T cells from PBMCs. All receptors come from a human donor with multiple sclerosis.

This clonotype appeared once. The chain is built from TRBV27 and TRBJ2-3; D is unresolved. CDR1 and CDR2 from the germline V gene are MNHEY and SMNVEV (reference sequence). The CDR3 runs to 13 residues. The V and J ends lost 8 bases and 1 base respectively, with 10 bases between them. For the CDR3, the DNA is TGTGCCAGCTATGTTCGTGGCACAGATACGCAGTATTTT. Translation gives CASYVRGTDTQYF.

The V call is TRBV12-3 or TRBV12-4, the J call TRBJ2-7; D is unclear. The V gene lost 5 bases and the J gene lost 3 bases, with 11 bases spanning the gap. There are 13 residues in the CDR3. The CDR3 protein is CASSPPDNYEQYF. Written as DNA, the CDR3 is TGTGCCAGCAGTCCCCCAGACAACTACGAGCAGTACTTC.

The chain joins TRBV20-1 to TRBJ2-1; 9 bases line up with TRBD2. Germline CDR1 reads DFQATT; CDR2 reads SNEGSKA (reference sequence). The length of the CDR3 is 15 residues. Trimming cost V 3 bases and J 4 bases; bases outside gene matches: 7. Here the CDR3 reads CSASSASGVYNEQFF. CDR3 DNA sequence: TGCAGTGCTAGTTCGGCTAGCGGGGTATACAATGAGCAGTTCTTC.

The chain uses TRBV6-5 and TRBJ1-1; D possibly corresponds to TRBD1 (6 bases). The CDR3 length is 16 residues. Trimming cost V 2 bases and J 0 bases, with 13 bases left between them. CDR1 and CDR2 (germline): MNHEY, SVGAGI. The CDR3 DNA reads TGTGCCAGCAGTTACGACGAGGACAGAATGAACACTGAAGCTTTCTTT. Translation: CASSYDEDRMNTEAFF.

The rearrangement uses TRBV27 and TRBJ2-1; 12 bases align to TRBD2. The V and J ends lost 5 bases and 8 bases, in that order; junction bases with no gene match: 7. The CDR3 has 15 amino acids. CDR1 MNHEY and CDR2 SMNVEV come from the germline V gene (reference sequence). CDR3 residues: CASSLSSGGAHEQFF. The CDR3 DNA reads as TGTGCCAGCAGTCTCTCTAGCGGGGGGGCTCATGAGCAGTTCTTC.

The rearrangement links TRBV30 to TRBJ2-7; the D gene is possibly TRBD1 (6 bases). V lost 1 base, J lost 8 bases, and 9 bases lay in between. The germline V gene has CDR1 GTSNPN and CDR2 SVGIG (reference sequence). CDR3 length: 11 amino acids. DNA for the CDR3: TGTGCCTGGAGTGGCAGGGGAAAGCAGTACTTC. Its translation: CAWSGRGKQYF.

The V gene is TRBV6-6, the J gene TRBJ2-1; TRBD2 matches 9 bases. CDR1 and CDR2 from the germline V gene are MNHNY and SVGAGI (reference sequence). J lost 2 bases, V lost 7 bases, and 6 bases had no gene match. The CDR3 has 15 amino acids. The DNA of the CDR3 is TGTGCCAGCACCCTGGTAGCGGGAGCCTACAATGAGCAGTTCTTC. Translated, it gives CASTLVAGAYNEQFF.

J is TRBJ1-2 and V is TRBV25-1; 7 bases match TRBD1. The CDR3 length is 15 residues. Germline V CDR1 and CDR2: MGHDK, SYGVNS. V lost 2 bases to trimming and J lost 7 bases; unmatched junction nucleotides: 10. The CDR3 DNA follows: TGTGCCAGCAGTGAAGACGGGAGGGGGCCAAGTGGCTACACCTTC. Its protein product is CASSEDGRGPSGYTF.

Comment on this clonotype: A junction end diverges from the germline sequence, so it may reflect a read error. This chain uses TRBV4-1 with TRBJ1-2, with a possible D match to TRBD1 (6 bases). The CDR3 loop spans 15 amino acids. Germline values: CDR1 MGHRA, CDR2 YSYEKL. The CDR3 coding sequence is TGCGCCAGCACCCAAACAGGGACCAATAACTATGGCTACACCTTC. Its translation: CASTQTGTNNYGYTF.

This rearrangement joins TRBV14 to TRBJ2-7; the match to TRBD2 covers 9 bases. Losses at the gene ends were 2 bases for V and 4 bases for J; bases not matched to a gene: 6. Germline V gene data show CDR1 as SGHDN and CDR2 as FVKESK. The CDR3 runs to 15 residues. CDR3 residues: CASSQKAGGLYEQYF. The CDR3 DNA follows: TGTGCCAGCAGCCAAAAAGCGGGAGGCCTGTACGAGCAGTACTTC. The variable domain in full, completed from reference TRBV14 and TRBJ2-7, reads EAGVTQFPSHSVIEKGQTVTLRCDPISGHDNLYWYRRVMGKEIKFLLHFVKESKQDESGMPNNRFLAERTGGTYSTLKVQPAELEDSGVYFCASSQKAGGLYEQYFGPGTRLTVT.

The genes are TRBV6-1 and TRBJ1-1; D not certain. This CDR3 spans 11 amino acids. Germline values: CDR1 MNHNS, CDR2 SASEGT. Trimming shortened V by 7 bases and J by 4 bases, and 7 bases separated the two germline ends. CDR3 region: CASMVSTEAFF. The DNA for the CDR3 is TGTGCCAGCATGGTAAGCACTGAAGCTTTCTTT.

A note on this clonotype: The CDR3 does not end in the conserved phenylalanine or tryptophan, so this is likely a read error. This rearrangement joins TRBV27 to TRBJ1-1; 10 bases are a match to TRBD1. V shed 4 bases and J 4 bases; nucleotides not matched to a gene: 0. Germline V lookup: CDR1 MNHEY, CDR2 SMNVEV (reference sequence). The CDR3 has 13 residues. CDR3 coding DNA: TGTGCCAGCAGTTGGGACAGGGGCACTGAAGCTTTCCTT. Translated: CASSWDRGTEAFL.

This chain links TRBV5-1 with TRBJ2-7; D is perhaps TRBD1 (6 bases). The CDR3 has 15 residues. Germline CDR1 SGHRS, CDR2 YFSETQ. Trimming removed 0 bases at V and 5 bases at J, with 15 bases between. The CDR3 nucleotides read TGCGCCAGCAGCTTGGCCGAACAGGGCCTTAACGAGCAGTACTTC. It specifies CASSLAEQGLNEQYF.

This clonotype was seen just once. V usage is TRBV4-2 and J usage is TRBJ2-3, with D maybe TRBD2 (6 bases). V lost 8 bases to trimming and J lost 4 bases, with 25 bases between them. This CDR3 is built from 17 residues. Germline CDR1 is LGHNA and CDR2 is YNFKEQ. The CDR3 coding sequence is TGTGCCAGCTCTTCACCCCTCTCAGGGTGGGAGGCAGATACGCAGTATTTT. As protein: CASSSPLSGWEADTQYF.

The rearrangement uses TRBV10-1 and TRBJ1-5; the D is unclear. CDR3 length: 13 residues. Per the germline V gene, CDR1 is WNHNN and CDR2 is SYGVQD (reference sequence). In DNA form, the CDR3 reads TGCCCGTCCGCGGCAAATAGCAATCAGCCCCAGCATTTT. Translated, it gives CPSAANSNQPQHF.

This sequence joins TRBV2 and TRBJ2-3, with 9 bases matching TRBD1. V gave up 6 bases and J gave up 0 bases; unmatched junction bases: 4. Germline V gene sequence: CDR1 SNHLY, CDR2 FYNNEI. The CDR3 covers 15 residues. CDR3 bases: TGTGCCAGCAGCCGCGACAGGGGGAGCACAGATACGCAGTATTTT. Amino acids: CASSRDRGSTDTQYF.

The chain couples TRBV4-1 to TRBJ2-7, with D unresolved. V was trimmed by 1 base and J by 4 bases, leaving 11 bases between them. The V gene's germline CDR1 is MGHRA and CDR2 YSYEKL. This CDR3 has 14 residues. In DNA, the CDR3 is TGCGCCAGCAGCCAAGGGGTGACGGCTTACGAGCAGTACTTC. Translating gives CASSQGVTAYEQYF.

This clonotype was seen more than once but under ten times. The chain has TRBV10-2 and TRBJ1-1; D gene uncertain. This CDR3 spans 14 amino acids. The V end lost 3 bases, the J end lost 4 bases, and 12 bases lay between the germline ends. CDR1 is WSHSY and CDR2 is SAAADI in the germline V gene. Written as DNA, the CDR3 is TGCGCCAGCAGTGATCGTGGGGTAGGCACTGAAGCTTTCTTT. Its translation: CASSDRGVGTEAFF.

This chain connects TRBV7-9 to TRBJ2-5, with D possibly called TRBD1 or TRBD2 (5 bases each). This CDR3 spans 15 amino acids. V dropped 5 bases and J dropped 5 bases, with 18 bases sitting between them. Germline-derived CDR1 and CDR2 are SEHNR and FQNEAQ (reference sequence). CDR3 protein: CASSLSTGAGETQYF. The CDR3 nucleotides read TGTGCCAGCAGCCTTTCGACCGGGGCCGGCGAGACCCAGTACTTC.

The V call is TRBV4-1, the J call TRBJ2-7; D possibly matches TRBD1 or TRBD2 (5 bases each). Germline CDR1 and CDR2: MGHRA and YSYEKL. V lost 3 bases to trimming and J lost 1 base, with 13 bases between them. The CDR3 extends over 15 amino acids. DNA of the CDR3: TGCGCCAGCAGCCAGGGGTGGGGGTTATCCTACGAGCAGTACTTC. As protein: CASSQGWGLSYEQYF.

This clonotype was counted once. The rearrangement uses TRBV6-1 and TRBJ2-2; D not certain. V was pared by 2 bases and J by 4 bases, with 14 bases between. The CDR3 extends over 16 amino acids. Germline CDR1 MNHNS, CDR2 SASEGT. The CDR3 coding sequence is TGTGCCAGCAGTGAAACAGCACTTTCCACCACCGGGGAGCTGTTTTTT. It yields the protein CASSETALSTTGELFF.

The gene calls are TRBV30 and TRBJ2-3; possibly TRBD2 for D (6 bases). Deletions cut 1 base from V and 3 bases from J, with 11 bases between. Germline CDR1 GTSNPN, CDR2 SVGIG (reference sequence). The CDR3 has 14 residues. CDR3 coding DNA: TGTGCCTGGAGTGCCCTAGCGAGGACAGATACGCAGTATTTT. This sequence encodes CAWSALARTDTQYF.

The rearrangement links TRBV28 to TRBJ2-2; 16 bases align to TRBD2. V was clipped by 0 bases and J by 10 bases; unmatched bases: 11. In germline, CDR1 is MDHEN, CDR2 SYDVKM. The CDR3 runs 19 residues. The DNA for the CDR3 is TGTGCCAGCAGTTTATGGGTCGGGACTAGCGGGAGGGGGTCCGAGGAGCTGTTTTTT. Protein: CASSLWVGTSGRGSEELFF. Full variable domain (rest looked up from reference TRBV28 and TRBJ2-2): DVKVTQSSRYLVKRTGEKVFLECVQDMDHENMFWYRQDPGLGLRLIYFSYDVKMKEKGDIPEGYSVSREKKERFSLILESASTNQTSMYLCASSLWVGTSGRGSEELFFGEGSRLTVL.

This chain uses TRBV27 with TRBJ1-5, with TRBD1 as a possible D gene (6 bases). The germline gives CDR1 MNHEY, CDR2 SMNVEV (reference sequence). The CDR3 totals 15 residues. V dropped 0 bases and J dropped 6 bases, with 12 bases sitting between them. The CDR3 reads CASSLSGQGPQPQHF. The CDR3 bases are TGTGCCAGCAGTTTATCGGGGCAGGGGCCTCAGCCCCAGCATTTT.

The CDR3 nucleotides read TGTGCCAGCAGTTTCGGTCTTGGGATCTGGGATGAGCAGTTCTTC. Protein: CASSFGLGIWDEQFF. The chain joins TRBV27 to TRBJ2-1; the D is unclear. Trimming cost V 3 bases and J 8 bases, with 17 bases left between them. CDR3 length: 15 residues. Germline V CDR1 and CDR2: MNHEY, SMNVEV (reference sequence).